A single sample is the source of the 24 T cell receptor beta chains below, sequenced in a study of blood T cell repertoires in COVID-19. TCRdb keeps only in-frame clones here, not all; method: immunoSEQ multiplex PCR. The data contain about 210,000 clones, 84% of them singletons. Input material: peripheral blood. These TCRs come from a woman between 45 and 65 years old with active or convalescent COVID-19.

This rearrangement joins TRBV12-3 or TRBV12-4 to TRBJ1-1, with a weak D call TRBD1 (5 bases). Between the trimmed V and J ends, which lost 6 bases and 5 bases, there was a span of 13 bases. The CDR3 spans 13 residues. The CDR3 sequence is CASSHRGGTEAFF. CDR3 bases: TGTGCCAGCAGCCATCGGGGGGGGACTGAAGCTTTCTTT.

This sequence joins TRBV11-2 and TRBJ2-2; D call uncertain. Germline CDR1 reads SGHAT; CDR2 reads FQNNGV. This CDR3 has 17 amino acids. V dropped 1 base and J dropped 7 bases, with 19 bases sitting between them. CDR3 nucleotides: TGTGCCAGCAGCTTAGCCGGCAGGCGAGCAAACGGCGGGGAGCTGTTTTTT. This encodes CASSLAGRRANGGELFF.

This clone was found a few times. The genes are TRBV29-1 and TRBJ2-7, with D perhaps TRBD1 (6 bases). The CDR3 covers 13 residues. Looked up from germline, CDR1 is SQVTM and CDR2 is ANQGSEA. Between the trimmed V and J ends, which lost 6 bases and 2 bases, there was a span of 14 bases. CDR3 residues: CSVQSDRAYEQYF. The CDR3 bases are TGCAGCGTCCAATCGGACAGAGCCTACGAGCAGTACTTC.

The V and J genes are TRBV5-1 and TRBJ1-4; D perhaps matches TRBD1 (6 bases). Germline values: CDR1 SGHRS, CDR2 YFSETQ. The CDR3 contains 15 residues. The V gene lost 4 bases and the J gene lost 5 bases, with 15 bases spanning the gap. The CDR3 reads CASSRLQGINEKLFF. CDR3 DNA sequence: TGCGCCAGCAGCAGATTACAGGGAATAAATGAAAAACTGTTTTTT.

The rearrangement joins TRBV6-2 or TRBV6-3 to TRBJ2-7, with TRBD2 identical over 14 bases. CDR1 is MNHEY, CDR2 SVGEGT, per germline. V shed 2 bases, J shed 11 bases, and the junction held 11 bases outside the gene matches. CDR3 size: 16 residues. The CDR3 here is CASSYRGLAGVSYKYF. The CDR3 coding sequence is TGTGCCAGCAGTTACCGGGGACTAGCGGGAGTCTCTTATAAGTACTTC.

CDR3 DNA: TGCGCCAGCAGCCCGACAGGGACTGGGGCCAACGTCCTGACTTTC. Translated, it gives CASSPTGTGANVLTF. V gene TRBV5-1 combines with J gene TRBJ2-6; 7 bases match TRBD1. After removal of 4 bases from V and 2 bases from J, the junction contained 3 bases not matched to a gene. The CDR3 runs 15 residues. CDR1 and CDR2 (germline): SGHRS, YFSETQ.

The rearrangement joins TRBV6-2 or TRBV6-3 to TRBJ2-7; D is unresolved. V shed 6 bases and J shed 6 bases, with 9 bases lying between them. Germline V lookup: CDR1 MNHEY, CDR2 SVGEGT. There are 11 residues in the CDR3. The CDR3 DNA sequence: TGTGCCAGCAGCTCCATGGCCGAGCAGTACGTC. Translating gives CASSSMAEQYV.

This sequence joins TRBV7-7 and TRBJ2-7, with D perhaps TRBD1 (5 bases). CDR3 length equals 15 residues. Germline loops: CDR1 SSHAT, CDR2 FNYEAQ (reference sequence). V was cut by 0 bases and J by 6 bases, with 15 bases left in between. CDR3 sequence: CASSLALGQFSEQYF. The CDR3 DNA reads as TGTGCCAGCAGCTTAGCGCTGGGGCAGTTCTCCGAGCAGTACTTC.

The rearrangement uses TRBV2 and TRBJ1-5; TRBD1 matches 9 bases. V lost 8 bases to trimming and J lost 5 bases; unmatched junction nucleotides: 4. This CDR3 spans 13 amino acids. Germline V gives CDR1 SNHLY, CDR2 FYNNEI. The CDR3 sequence is CASGGQGDQPQHF. In nucleotides, the CDR3 is TGTGCCAGCGGGGGACAGGGCGATCAGCCCCAGCATTTT.

CDR3 sequence: CSVVGDRTGEKLFF. The CDR3 DNA follows: TGCAGCGTTGTGGGGGACCGGACAGGGGAAAAACTGTTTTTT. The V and J genes are TRBV29-1 and TRBJ1-4, with TRBD1 matching over 8 bases. V shed 4 bases, J shed 8 bases, and the junction held 9 bases outside the gene matches. The CDR3 loop spans 14 amino acids. Germline V CDR1 and CDR2: SQVTM, ANQGSEA.

This chain's CDR3 is CASSLVATGVQPQHF. CDR3 DNA: TGTGCCAGCAGTTTAGTGGCGACAGGCGTCCAGCCCCAGCATTTT. This chain joins TRBV28 and TRBJ1-5; maybe TRBD1 (6 bases). The CDR3 extends over 15 amino acids. Germline loops: CDR1 MDHEN, CDR2 SYDVKM. Trimming cost V 2 bases and J 7 bases, with 15 bases left between them.

This clone was picked up a small number of times. The gene calls are TRBV5-1 and TRBJ1-2; tentatively, D is TRBD1 (6 bases). The V end was cut by 4 bases, the J end by 4 bases, with 17 bases between. Germline values: CDR1 SGHRS, CDR2 YFSETQ. The CDR3 has 15 residues. CDR3 sequence reads: CASSPPSDSFYGYTF. As DNA, the CDR3 is TGCGCCAGCAGCCCACCCTCGGACAGCTTCTATGGCTACACCTTC. Drawing the rest from reference TRBV5-1 and TRBJ1-2, the complete variable domain is KAGVTQTPRYLIKTRGQQVTLSCSPISGHRSVSWYQQTPGQGLQFLFEYFSETQRNKGNFPGRFSGRQFSNSRSEMNVSTLELGDSALYLCASSPPSDSFYGYTFGSGTRLTVV.

This rearrangement joins TRBV3-1 (or the pseudogene TRBV3-2) to TRBJ2-1; D is uncertain. Deletions cut 1 base from V and 5 bases from J, with 9 bases between. Germline CDR1 is LGHDT and CDR2 is YNNKEL (reference sequence). This CDR3 has 14 residues. The CDR3 sequence: CASSQGSKDNEQFF. The CDR3 DNA sequence: TGTGCCAGCAGCCAAGGATCTAAAGACAATGAGCAGTTCTTC.

In its sample, this clone was seen once. The chain couples TRBV28 to TRBJ1-1, with 12 bases fitting TRBD1. Germline values: CDR1 MDHEN, CDR2 SYDVKM. V lost 6 bases and J lost 6; bases outside the gene matches: 5. This CDR3 is built from 14 residues. CDR3 in DNA: TGTGCCAGCAGAGGGACAGGGGGCGTTGCTGAAGCTTTCTTT. Its translation is CASRGTGGVAEAFF.

The gene calls are TRBV19 and TRBJ1-2; 7 nucleotides agree with TRBD1. Germline values: CDR1 LNHDA, CDR2 SQIVND (reference sequence). Trimming removed 6 bases from V and 6 bases from J; junction bases left unmatched: 7. The CDR3 spans 13 residues. The CDR3 loop is CASSLGQHNGYTF. DNA for the CDR3: TGTGCCAGTAGCCTGGGACAGCACAATGGCTACACCTTC.

This chain connects TRBV2 to TRBJ1-2, with a tentative D call TRBD1 (5 bases). Germline V gene sequence: CDR1 SNHLY, CDR2 FYNNEI. This CDR3 region has 14 residues. The V end lost 6 bases, the J end lost 6 bases, and 17 bases lay between the germline ends. The CDR3 loop is CASRFGAGSDGYTF. CDR3 nucleotides: TGTGCCAGCAGATTTGGGGCAGGGTCCGATGGCTACACCTTC.

The chain links TRBV2 to TRBJ1-2; D is perhaps TRBD1 (5 bases). Germline loops: CDR1 SNHLY, CDR2 FYNNEI. Trimming left V 6 bases short and J 1 base short, with 9 bases between. The CDR3 is made up of 13 amino acids. The CDR3: CASRGDYNYGYTF. Here the CDR3 DNA reads TGTGCCAGCAGGGGGGACTATAACTATGGCTACACCTTC.

This clone was seen a single time. This chain connects TRBV28 to TRBJ2-3, with 9 bases that match TRBD2. Germline CDR1 and CDR2: MDHEN and SYDVKM. The CDR3 has 15 amino acids. Germline trimming cut 2 bases from V and 9 bases from J; bases unmatched to any gene: 9. As DNA, the CDR3 is TGTGCCAGCAGTTTAGCGGGGGGGCCCCAGGAGACGCAGTATTTT. This sequence encodes CASSLAGGPQETQYF.

This sequence joins TRBV11-2 and TRBJ2-3; TRBD1 matches at 10 bases. V shed 8 bases, J shed 8 bases, and the junction held 16 bases outside the gene matches. CDR1 and CDR2 (germline): SGHAT, FQNNGV. The CDR3 covers 16 residues. CDR3 sequence (DNA): TGTGCCAGCGGCCCCCGGGACAGGGGAAGCGGCGGTACGCAGTATTTT. Protein: CASGPRDRGSGGTQYF.

The V call is TRBV25-1, the J call TRBJ1-3, with a possible D match to TRBD1 (5 bases). Germline CDR1 reads MGHDK; CDR2 reads SYGVNS. The CDR3 totals 16 residues. Trimming removed 0 bases at V and 0 bases at J, with 9 bases between. The CDR3 bases are TGTGCCAGCAGTGAATATCCAGGGATCTCTGGAAACACCATATATTTT. The encoded protein is CASSEYPGISGNTIYF.

This clone was seen once. The chain joins TRBV18 to TRBJ1-1; D is unresolved. Germline CDR1 is KGHSH and CDR2 is LQKENI. This CDR3 spans 14 amino acids. The V and J ends lost 4 bases and 0 bases respectively, with 9 bases between them. The CDR3 bases are TGTGCCAGCTCACTTGGTGCGGTGAACACTGAAGCTTTCTTT. Translation gives CASSLGAVNTEAFF.

The rearrangement uses TRBV9 and TRBJ2-5, with D perhaps TRBD2 (7 bases). Trimming left V 1 base short and J 5 bases short, with 15 bases between. Germline lookup yields CDR1 SGDLS and CDR2 YYNGEE. The CDR3 sequence is 15 residues long. The chain's CDR3 is CASSVREGVAETQYF. For the CDR3, the DNA is TGTGCCAGCAGCGTAAGGGAGGGGGTGGCGGAGACCCAGTACTTC. The full variable domain, its missing parts supplied by reference TRBV9 and TRBJ2-5, is DSGVTQTPKHLITATGQRVTLRCSPRSGDLSVYWYQQSLDQGLQFLIQYYNGEERAKGNILERFSAQQFPDLHSELNLSSLELGDSALYFCASSVREGVAETQYFGPGTRLLVL.

The genes are TRBV6-5 and TRBJ2-7; TRBD1 matches at 7 bases. Germline V gives CDR1 MNHEY, CDR2 SVGAGI. Trimming cost V 2 bases and J 3 bases; bases outside gene matches: 1. This CDR3 region has 13 residues. The CDR3 region is CASSYPGGYEQYF. Here the CDR3 DNA reads TGTGCCAGCAGTTACCCAGGGGGCTACGAGCAGTACTTC.

The rearrangement uses TRBV7-3 and TRBJ1-1; D gene unclear. V lost 5 bases to trimming and J lost 1 base, with 11 bases between them. The germline CDR1 and CDR2 sequences are SGHTA and FQGTGA. The CDR3 is 14 residues long. The CDR3 reads CASSPGNSNTEAFF. For the CDR3, the DNA is TGTGCCAGCAGCCCGGGGAATTCGAACACTGAAGCTTTCTTT.